The clone carrying this T cell receptor beta chain was seen repeatedly, ten times or more. Its antigen is undetermined. The CDR3 runs 15 residues. Germline V lookup: CDR1 MNHEY, CDR2 SVGEGT. V was trimmed by 6 bases and J by 5 bases, leaving 17 bases between them. Time point specified: patch test 1, 2 weeks after DPC sensitization. This sample's treatment: therapeutic diphenylcyclopropenone sensitization with weekly scalp DPC. This entry comes from a study of human T cells and chemical hapten exposure. TCRdb itself ran the RACE reads through MiXCR, one entry per CDR3 protein. Of 150,000 to 200,000 distinct CDR3 sequences in the sample, about 14% were seen once. Study observations and caveats: Versus controls, significantly more large CDR3 similarity clusters arose from expanded TCRs.

V gene TRBV6-2 or TRBV6-3 combines with J gene TRBJ2-1; a weak D match, TRBD1 (6 bases). The receptor's source is a woman aged 25 to 39 with alopecia areata. Some clones in this sample may be carry-over from other donors' samples. The sample in question was whole blood, obtained in connection with sensitization to the hapten diphenylcyclopropenone (DPC). CDR3 region: CASRRQAIQNNEQFF. CDR3 sequence (DNA): TGTGCCAGCAGGAGACAGGCCATACAGAACAATGAGCAGTTCTTC.